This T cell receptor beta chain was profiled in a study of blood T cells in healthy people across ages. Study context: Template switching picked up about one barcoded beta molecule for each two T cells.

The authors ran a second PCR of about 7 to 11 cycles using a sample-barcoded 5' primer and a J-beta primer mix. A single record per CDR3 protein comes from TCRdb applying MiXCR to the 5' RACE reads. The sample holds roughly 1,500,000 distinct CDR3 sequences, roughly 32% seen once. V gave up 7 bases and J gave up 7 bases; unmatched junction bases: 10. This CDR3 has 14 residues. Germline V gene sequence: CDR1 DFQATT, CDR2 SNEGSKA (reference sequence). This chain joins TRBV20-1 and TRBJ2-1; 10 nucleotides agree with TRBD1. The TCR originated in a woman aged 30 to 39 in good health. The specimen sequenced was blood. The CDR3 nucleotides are TGCAGTGTTCTCCGGGACAGGGGTACAAATGAGCAGTTCTTC. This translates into CSVLRDRGTNEQFF.